These 21 T cell receptor beta chains were all obtained from the same sample, sequenced in a study of blood T cells in healthy people across ages. A second PCR of roughly 7 to 11 cycles used a sample-barcoded 5' primer and a J-beta primer mix. TCRdb redid the calling of the 5' RACE reads with MiXCR, one entry per CDR3 protein. The table lists some 690,000 distinct CDR3 sequences, 20% to 25% of them singletons. The source material was blood. These receptors came from a man aged 65-85 years in good health.

In this sample, this clonotype turned up a few times. The chain joins TRBV5-1 to TRBJ2-5, with 9 bases matching TRBD1. Germline lookup yields CDR1 SGHRS and CDR2 YFSETQ. The ends lost 1 base at V and 5 bases at J; junction bases unmatched: 12. The CDR3 loop spans 17 amino acids. The CDR3 DNA sequence: TGCGCCAGCAGCTTGTCAGTTAGTACAGGGGGCGGTGAGACCCAGTACTTC. It yields the protein CASSLSVSTGGGETQYF.

This clonotype was seen more than once but under ten times. The chain uses TRBV28 and TRBJ2-5, with 9 bases identical to TRBD2. The DNA end is a closer match to TRBJ2-7, so the J assignment may be wrong. The length of the CDR3 is 18 residues. Per germline, CDR1 MDHEN and CDR2 SYDVKM. CDR3 sequence reads: CASSFPGKSGGPRYEQYF. The DNA of the CDR3 is TGTGCCAGCAGTTTCCCGGGGAAAAGCGGGGGGCCACGCTACGAGCAGTACTTC.

This clonotype has more than one count but fewer than ten. The chain is built from TRBV29-1 and TRBJ2-2; 7 bases are shared with TRBD2. This CDR3 region has 17 residues. After removal of 6 bases from V and 2 bases from J, the junction contained 15 bases not matched to a gene. Germline V gene lookup returns CDR1 SQVTM and CDR2 ANQGSEA. CDR3 in amino acids: CSVPSSRGTSNTGELFF. The CDR3 coding sequence is TGCAGCGTCCCCTCTTCGCGGGGGACGTCAAACACCGGGGAGCTGTTTTTT.

This clonotype appeared a few times. Relative to the germline gene, one junction end is altered; a read error may explain this. J is TRBJ1-2 and V is TRBV20-1, with D unresolved. The CDR3 consists of 12 residues. The germline CDR1 and CDR2 sequences are DFQATT and SNEGSKA (reference sequence). The DNA of the CDR3 is TGCAGTGCCACCCCGTATTCCTATAGCTACACCTTC. Residues: CSATPYSYSYTF.

In this sample, this clonotype turned up a few times. The rearrangement uses TRBV4-2 and TRBJ1-1; D remains ambiguous. The CDR3 has 15 amino acids. Trimming cost V 0 bases and J 0 bases, with 8 bases left between them. The germline CDR1 and CDR2 sequences are LGHNA and YNFKEQ. The CDR3 DNA is TGTGCCAGCAGCCAAGATTTACAGATGAACACTGAAGCTTTCTTT. Protein sequence: CASSQDLQMNTEAFF.

This clonotype showed up just a few times. CDR3: CASSYSTQGATTDTQYF. The CDR3 bases are TGTGCCAGCAGTTACTCTACGCAGGGGGCCACCACAGATACGCAGTATTTT. The chain is built from TRBV6-5 and TRBJ2-3; 8 positions match TRBD1. Trimming removed 0 bases from V and 2 bases from J; junction bases left unmatched: 7. Germline CDR1 reads MNHEY; CDR2 reads SVGAGI. This CDR3 region has 17 residues.

The chain is built from TRBV3-1 and TRBJ1-1, with D perhaps TRBD1 (5 bases). Germline V CDR1 and CDR2: LGHDT, YNNKEL (reference sequence). This CDR3 comprises 14 residues. Trimming removed 8 bases at V and 1 base at J, with 14 bases between. The CDR3 DNA sequence: TGTGCCAGCCATCGTGCCGGGGGGAACACTGAAGCTTTCTTT. Translation gives CASHRAGGNTEAFF.

V gene TRBV4-3 combines with J gene TRBJ2-6; no firm D call. This CDR3 contains 15 residues. CDR1 LGHNA and CDR2 YSLEER come from the germline V gene. V lost 3 bases, J lost 1 base, and 7 bases lay in between. CDR3 bases: TGCGCCAGCAGCCAGCAGATTTCTGGGGCCAACGTCCTGACTTTC. This translates into CASSQQISGANVLTF.

In this sample, this clonotype turned up a few times. V usage is TRBV7-8 and J usage is TRBJ2-3; D remains unclear. V was cut by 1 base and J by 0 bases, with 8 bases left in between. Germline V gene sequence: CDR1 SGHVS, CDR2 FQNEAQ. The CDR3 loop spans 15 amino acids. Here the CDR3 DNA reads TGTGCCAGCAGCTTAGATGCGCGTAGCACAGATACGCAGTATTTT. Translating gives CASSLDARSTDTQYF.

J is TRBJ1-5 and V is TRBV7-2; tentative D call: TRBD1 (6 bases). CDR3 length equals 17 residues. Germline V gene data show CDR1 as SGHTA and CDR2 as FQGNSA. Trimming took 5 bases from V and 6 from J, leaving 23 bases between them. The chain's CDR3 is CASSQGSGLLSGQPQHF. The CDR3 DNA follows: TGTGCCAGCAGCCAGGGGTCGGGGTTGCTTTCGGGTCAGCCCCAGCATTTT.

In this sample, this clonotype turned up a few times. The gene calls are TRBV3-1 and TRBJ2-2, with D hard to call. The ends were cut back, 4 bases at V and 2 bases at J, with 8 bases in the middle. Germline CDR1 reads LGHDT; CDR2 reads YNNKEL (reference sequence). The CDR3 contains 14 residues. The CDR3 protein is CASSRFSNTGELFF. As DNA, the CDR3 is TGTGCCAGCAGCCGTTTTTCCAACACCGGGGAGCTGTTTTTT.

A few counts support this clonotype. The rearrangement joins TRBV29-1 to TRBJ2-1, with 7 positions matching TRBD2. This CDR3 region has 13 residues. Trimming removed 3 bases from V and 7 bases from J; junction bases left unmatched: 6. CDR1 SQVTM and CDR2 ANQGSEA come from the germline V gene. Here the CDR3 DNA reads TGCAGCGTTGAGAAGGGACTACGGAATGAGCAGTTCTTC. Amino acids: CSVEKGLRNEQFF.

This clonotype came up a few times. The J gene is TRBJ2-3, the V gene TRBV6-5; 8 bases fit TRBD2. The germline gives CDR1 MNHEY, CDR2 SVGAGI. V shed 5 bases and J 7 bases; nucleotides not matched to a gene: 11. The CDR3 runs to 15 residues. The DNA of the CDR3 is TGTGCCAGCAGTCCGGGGAGCGGGAGTATTAATACGCAGTATTTT. Protein product: CASSPGSGSINTQYF.

The gene calls are TRBV14 and TRBJ1-6; no clear D. This CDR3 has 15 residues. Germline lookup yields CDR1 SGHDN and CDR2 FVKESK. V was clipped by 3 bases and J by 7 bases, with 13 bases between them. This CDR3 is CASSQWEVSNSPLHF. CDR3 nucleotide sequence: TGTGCCAGCAGCCAGTGGGAGGTTTCAAATTCACCCCTCCACTTT.

The table lists this clonotype with a few counts. The rearrangement joins TRBV19 to TRBJ2-5; no clear D. Looked up from germline, CDR1 is LNHDA and CDR2 is SQIVND (reference sequence). Trimming pared 6 bases from V and 1 base from J, leaving 6 bases between. The CDR3 contains 12 residues. The chain's CDR3 is CASRAAQETQYF. In DNA form, the CDR3 reads TGTGCCAGTAGGGCCGCCCAAGAGACCCAGTACTTC.

This chain joins TRBV25-1 and TRBJ1-4, with 8 bases lining up with TRBD1. V lost 6 bases to trimming and J lost 5 bases; unmatched junction nucleotides: 5. The CDR3 extends over 14 amino acids. Germline CDR1 and CDR2: MGHDK and SYGVNS. The CDR3 here is CASRATGGNEKLFF. CDR3 DNA sequence: TGTGCCAGCAGGGCAACAGGGGGGAATGAAAAACTGTTTTTT.

V usage is TRBV20-1 and J usage is TRBJ1-5; D is unclear. Germline CDR1 and CDR2: DFQATT and SNEGSKA (reference sequence). This CDR3 is built from 13 residues. V dropped 3 bases and J dropped 1 base, with 7 bases sitting between them. The CDR3 DNA is TGCAGTGCTAGCCCCCAGAGCAATCAGCCCCAGCATTTT. It specifies CSASPQSNQPQHF.

The table lists this clonotype with a few counts. The chain joins TRBV7-2 to TRBJ1-2, with unresolved D. The CDR3 is made up of 14 amino acids. From germline, CDR1 is SGHTA and CDR2 FQGNSA. Between the trimmed V and J ends, which lost 2 bases and 0 bases, there was a span of 7 bases. The CDR3 spells CASSLKSANYGYTF. The DNA of the CDR3 is TGTGCCAGCAGCTTAAAGAGCGCTAACTATGGCTACACCTTC.

This clonotype was recorded a few times. The V call is TRBV27, the J call TRBJ2-1, with a possible D match to TRBD1 (6 bases). Trimming took off 11 bases at V and 0 bases at J, with 14 bases between the two ends. This CDR3 spans 14 amino acids. Germline V CDR1 and CDR2: MNHEY, SMNVEV (reference sequence). The CDR3 DNA is TGTGCCTCCGGGACACTGAGCTCCTACAATGAGCAGTTCTTC. Residues: CASGTLSSYNEQFF.

This clonotype was counted many times. The chain is built from TRBV28 and TRBJ1-4; D might be TRBD1 (6 bases). Trimming took 7 bases from V and 7 from J, leaving 13 bases between them. In germline, CDR1 is MDHEN, CDR2 SYDVKM. The CDR3 has 13 amino acids. The CDR3 region is CASIWGPGEKLFF. The CDR3 DNA reads as TGTGCCAGCATTTGGGGGCCGGGTGAAAAACTGTTTTTT.

This chain links TRBV20-1 with TRBJ2-7; possible D gene TRBD1, 5 bases. CDR1 is DFQATT, CDR2 SNEGSKA, per germline (reference sequence). V lost 8 bases to trimming and J lost 2 bases, with 10 bases between them. The CDR3 has 11 amino acids. The CDR3 coding sequence is TGCAGTTCAGGGCTTCCCTACGAGCAGTACTTC. Its translation: CSSGLPYEQYF.